The 14 T cell receptor beta chains in this list originate from one sample, sequenced in a study of regulatory T cells in long-lasting Graves disease. Sequencing libraries for TCR beta were prepared with iRepertoire HTBI primers and Arm-PCR of CDR3 regions. TCRdb recomputed calls from the multiplex PCR reads with MiXCR, one row per CDR3 protein. Found here are 540,000 or so distinct CDR3 sequences, about 13% of them singletons; the top ten hold approximately 9.3%. Time point given: newly diagnosed GD, antithyroid drugs for less than 3 months. The TCR library was made from RNA that had been extracted from PBMCs in TRIzol. These sequences were also reported in another study, on T cells in Graves' hyperthyroidism and ophthalmopathy.

The sample here was peripheral blood mononuclear cells (PBMCs), taken at new diagnosis, from a patient treated with antithyroid drugs. These receptors all come from a man in his thirties or forties with Graves disease.

This clonotype turned up a few times. The chain employs TRBV15 and TRBJ2-3; D is unclear. The V gene lost 5 bases and the J gene lost 2 bases, with 8 bases spanning the gap. The CDR3 runs to 13 residues. CDR1 LNHNV and CDR2 YYDKDF come from the germline V gene (reference sequence). As DNA, the CDR3 is TGTGCCACCAGCCAATTGAACACAGATACGCAGTATTTT. Residues: CATSQLNTDTQYF.

This clonotype was seen ten or more times. The chain couples TRBV20-1 to TRBJ2-7, with TRBD1 matching over 11 bases. The V gene's germline CDR1 is DFQATT and CDR2 SNEGSKA (reference sequence). The CDR3 is made up of 15 amino acids. V trimming: 2 bases; J trimming: 5 bases; junction bases outside the gene matches: 8. This CDR3 reads CSARNAGQGVDEQYF. CDR3 DNA: TGCAGTGCTAGAAACGCGGGACAGGGGGTAGACGAGCAGTACTTC.

This clonotype appeared a few times. This sequence joins TRBV15 and TRBJ2-3; no definite D call. The CDR3 covers 12 residues. The V end was cut by 0 bases, the J end by 6 bases, with 4 bases between. The germline V gene has CDR1 LNHNV and CDR2 YYDKDF (reference sequence). The CDR3: CATSRDGDTQYF. The CDR3 coding sequence is TGTGCCACCAGCAGAGATGGGGATACGCAGTATTTT.

This clonotype was recorded at least ten times. The rearrangement uses TRBV7-9 and TRBJ2-1; 13 positions match TRBD2. The V segment lost 4 bases and the J segment 6 bases; nucleotides outside the gene matches: 3. From germline, CDR1 is SEHNR and CDR2 FQNEAQ (reference sequence). The CDR3 runs 15 residues. The CDR3 loop is CASSSLAGGFNEQFF. DNA of the CDR3: TGTGCCAGCAGCTCACTAGCGGGAGGGTTCAATGAGCAGTTCTTC.

There are many counts of this clonotype. CDR3 sequence: CSVGYRGTEAFF. The CDR3 DNA sequence: TGCAGCGTCGGATACAGGGGGACTGAAGCTTTCTTT. The chain carries TRBV29-1 and TRBJ1-1; TRBD1 agrees at 8 bases. This CDR3 is built from 12 residues. The J segment lost 5 bases and the V segment lost 6 bases, leaving 5 bases of the junction unmatched. The germline V gene encodes CDR1 SQVTM and CDR2 ANQGSEA.

This clonotype was detected ten times or more. The chain joins TRBV11-2 to TRBJ2-5, with TRBD1 identical over 12 bases. V was clipped by 4 bases and J by 7 bases; unmatched bases: 7. CDR3 length: 15 residues. The germline V gene encodes CDR1 SGHAT and CDR2 FQNNGV. The CDR3 nucleotides read TGTGCCAGCAGCTCGCCGGGACAGGGGGCGGGGACCCAGTACTTC. This gives the protein CASSSPGQGAGTQYF.

The rearrangement uses TRBV5-4 and TRBJ1-4; D might be TRBD1 (5 bases). Deletions cut 4 bases from V and 8 bases from J, with 18 bases between. The CDR3 has 15 residues. Germline loops: CDR1 SGHNT, CDR2 YYREEE (reference sequence). The CDR3 reads CASSKGQSDGEKLFF. Written as DNA, the CDR3 is TGTGCCAGCAGCAAGGGGCAATCAGACGGGGAAAAACTGTTTTTT.

This clonotype was detected many times. The chain joins TRBV7-8 to TRBJ2-1; 12 bases agree with TRBD1. The DNA end lines up better with TRBJ2-5; the J call may be wrong. The CDR3 spans 16 residues. From germline, CDR1 is SGHVS and CDR2 FQNEAQ. The CDR3 nucleotides read TGTGCCAGCAGCTTAGTTGGGACAGGGGGCAGGAAGACCCAGTACTTC. Encoded protein: CASSLVGTGGRKTQYF.

This clonotype was seen many times. V and J are TRBV12-3 or TRBV12-4 and TRBJ1-5; no clear D. V was clipped by 3 bases and J by 4 bases, with 10 bases between them. CDR3 size: 14 residues. The CDR3 protein is CASSFIPRNQPQHF. As DNA, the CDR3 is TGTGCCAGCAGTTTCATTCCTCGTAATCAGCCCCAGCATTTT.

This clonotype has a count of ten or more. The chain links TRBV20-1 to TRBJ2-1, with TRBD2 matching over 9 bases. This CDR3 is built from 17 residues. In germline, CDR1 is DFQATT, CDR2 SNEGSKA (reference sequence). V lost 6 bases to trimming and J lost 1 base; unmatched junction nucleotides: 13. CDR3 region: CSALGASGKKSYNEQFF. The DNA of the CDR3 is TGCAGTGCCCTAGGGGCTAGCGGGAAGAAATCCTACAATGAGCAGTTCTTC.

This clonotype showed up many times. The chain recombines TRBV14 with TRBJ2-3; D is uncertain. V was cut by 1 base and J by 6 bases, with 14 bases left in between. There are 15 residues in the CDR3. Germline V gives CDR1 SGHDN, CDR2 FVKESK. CDR3 protein: CASSQARPIRDTQYF. CDR3 nucleotides: TGTGCCAGCAGCCAAGCCCGACCTATAAGGGATACGCAGTATTTT.

This clonotype was observed at least ten times. The rearrangement uses TRBV18 and TRBJ2-4; D is unclear. V lost 0 bases and J lost 13, with 16 bases in between. Looked up from germline, CDR1 is KGHSH and CDR2 is LQKENI. This CDR3 has 14 residues. The CDR3 coding sequence is TGTGCCAGCTCACCACCGGTTTACCCAGCACCCCAGTACTTC. Its translation: CASSPPVYPAPQYF.

This clonotype was counted at least ten times. The chain has TRBV29-1 and TRBJ2-1; 9 bases are shared with TRBD1. This CDR3 has 15 amino acids. Germline CDR1 and CDR2: SQVTM and ANQGSEA. The junction had 8 bases not matched to a gene; V was cut back by 7 bases and J by 1 base. As DNA, the CDR3 is TGCAGCGCTTATACCGGGACAGGGTCCTACAATGAGCAGTTCTTC. Translated: CSAYTGTGSYNEQFF.

This clonotype was seen many times. The V call is TRBV29-1, the J call TRBJ2-5; 10 bases match TRBD2. The CDR3 has 14 amino acids. The germline V gene encodes CDR1 SQVTM and CDR2 ANQGSEA. The V segment lost 7 bases and the J segment 7 bases; nucleotides outside the gene matches: 12. DNA for the CDR3: TGCAGCGCTCTAGCGGGAGAGGGCTTAGGGACCCAGTACTTC. The encoded protein is CSALAGEGLGTQYF.